Below, one TCR beta chain is given with its context. It has no known antigen specificity. Base qualities were left out, and no much larger clone turns up one base away. Reading from cysteine to phenylalanine, the CDR3 counts 16 amino acids. The retained sequence is limited to the CDR3, 48 bases, with the frame set at the first base. As encoded in the germline V gene (reference sequence), CDR1 is MNHNY while CDR2 is SVGAGI. After removal of 5 bases from V and 11 bases from J, the junction retains 15 bases not matched to a gene. These data are taken from a study of control samples from healthy donors and cancer patients (dated by TCRdb to the early 2020s). Preparation of the library involved the immunoSEQ multiplex PCR assay. Sourced from immuneACCESS, this table was stored by TCRdb with only in-frame sequences that have V and J called. A share of the clones is absent; for the studies checked, an unresolved V gene accounts for under half, and the remainder has no known explanation. The sample profile shows some 120,000 clones; about nine tenths of them were found once. The ten largest clones represent 7% to 10% of the sample.

This clonotype originated in a man aged 40-50 years in good health. Source material: blood. The V and J genes are TRBV6-6 and TRBJ1-6, with TRBD1 identical over 7 junction bases. The sequenced DNA is TGTGCCAGCAGTAGACCCCGACAGGGTTCTGTTCCACCCCTCCACTTT. This codes for CASSRPRQGSVPPLHF.